These 25 T cell receptor beta chains were all obtained from the same sample, sequenced in a study of CD8+CD57+ T cells in acquired aplastic anemia. Genomic DNA provided the template from which TCR beta VDJ and CDR3 profiles were obtained. TCRdb re-derived calls from the reads in MiXCR, one entry per CDR3 protein. The data contain approximately 250,000 distinct CDR3 sequences, approximately 82% of them singletons. Whoever was chosen for sequencing had shown CD8+CD57+ cell expansion by flow cytometry. Material: sorted CD4+, CD8+, or CD8+CD57+ T cells (not recorded which) from PBMCs. The receptors were gathered from a human donor with aplastic anemia.

Note on this clonotype: Since no conserved phenylalanine or tryptophan closes the CDR3, a read error is the likely cause. Because the CDR3's place on the DNA is in doubt, the DNA is left out and the CDR3 is given as listed by TCRdb. The chain is built from TRBV2 and TRBJ1-2; the table names TRBD1, a call not compared with the DNA. The V gene's germline CDR1 is SNHLY and CDR2 FYNNEI. The CDR3 is 15 amino acids long, termini counted. CDR3 sequence: CASTYRGDDEQYYGP.

The V and J genes are TRBV15 and TRBJ2-5; D gene unclear. Germline loops: CDR1 LNHNV, CDR2 YYDKDF (reference sequence). The CDR3 loop spans 14 amino acids. Trimming removed 4 bases from V and 0 bases from J, with 9 bases in between. CDR3 DNA sequence: TGTGCCACCAGCATGGGCGCCAACCAAGAGACCCAGTACTTC. The encoded protein is CATSMGANQETQYF.

In regard to this clonotype: Given the absence of the conserved phenylalanine or tryptophan at the CDR3 end, a read error is likely. The chain couples TRBV7-6 to TRBJ2-3; weak D call: TRBD2 (5 bases). V was shortened by 7 bases and J by 10 bases, with 15 bases between the two germline ends. This CDR3 is built from 12 residues. Germline V gives CDR1 SGHVS, CDR2 FNYEAQ. CDR3 sequence: CASTLGRVPQYS. In nucleotides, the CDR3 is TGTGCCAGCACCCTAGGGAGAGTCCCGCAGTATTCT.

V usage is TRBV20-1 and J usage is TRBJ1-2, with TRBD1 matching 8 bases. After removal of 1 base from V and 7 bases from J, the junction contained 5 bases not matched to a gene. This CDR3 has 13 residues. Per the germline V gene, CDR1 is DFQATT and CDR2 is SNEGSKA (reference sequence). The CDR3 here is CSARAGGLRGYTF. CDR3 nucleotides: TGCAGTGCTAGAGCAGGGGGCCTTCGTGGCTACACCTTC.

A word on this clonotype: The CDR3 ends on some other residue instead of the conserved phenylalanine or tryptophan, so this is likely a read error. The V and J genes are TRBV2 and TRBJ2-3; tentatively, D is TRBD1 (5 bases). Germline-derived CDR1 and CDR2 are SNHLY and FYNNEI. The CDR3 is 13 amino acids. Trimming cost V 8 bases and J 6 bases, with 15 bases left between them. The CDR3 bases are TGTGCCAGCGGGGTAGGGGCAGATGATACGCAGTATGTC. Its translation is CASGVGADDTQYV.

Details on this clonotype: The CDR3 does not end in the conserved phenylalanine or tryptophan, so this is likely a read error. Because the CDR3's place on the DNA is in doubt, the DNA is left out and the CDR3 is given as listed by TCRdb. This sequence joins TRBV2 and TRBJ1-1; the table's D gene call, TRBD1, was not cross checked with the DNA. CDR1 is SNHLY and CDR2 is FYNNEI in the germline V gene. The CDR3 contains 15 residues when both ends are counted. CDR3 region: CASGYDRTETPESFL.

This clonotype showed up just a few times. The gene calls are TRBV7-2 and TRBJ1-1; no definite D call. Germline V gives CDR1 SGHTA, CDR2 FQGNSA. The CDR3 runs 15 residues. Trimming stripped 0 bases from V and 3 bases from J, with 11 bases between. In nucleotides, the CDR3 is TGTGCCAGCAGCTTAGCTCGGACTGGGGACACTGAAGCTTTCTTT. Translation: CASSLARTGDTEAFF.

The chain recombines TRBV9 with TRBJ1-5; the D gene is possibly TRBD1 (6 bases). Trimming removed 0 bases at V and 13 bases at J, with 20 bases between. This CDR3 is 15 amino acids long. Per germline, CDR1 SGDLS and CDR2 YYNGEE. This CDR3 reads CASSVGTDTKYFQHF. The CDR3 DNA reads as TGTGCCAGCAGCGTAGGGACAGATACGAAGTATTTTCAGCATTTT.

The chain links TRBV20-1 to TRBJ2-7; TRBD1 matches at 7 bases. CDR1 and CDR2 from the germline V gene are DFQATT and SNEGSKA (reference sequence). With V trimmed by 3 bases and J by 0 bases, 8 bases remained unmatched. This CDR3 spans 15 amino acids. The CDR3 spells CSASPSTGNSYEQYF. DNA for the CDR3: TGCAGTGCTAGTCCATCGACAGGGAACTCCTACGAGCAGTACTTC.

The chain joins TRBV2 to TRBJ2-5; the D gene is possibly TRBD2 (5 bases). The germline gives CDR1 SNHLY, CDR2 FYNNEI. V was cut by 5 bases and J by 5 bases, with 9 bases left in between. This CDR3 contains 12 residues. The CDR3 sequence: CASSSGWETQYF. CDR3 nucleotide sequence: TGTGCCAGCAGTTCGGGGTGGGAGACCCAGTACTTC.

This clonotype has just one count. This chain links TRBV7-8 with TRBJ2-1, with 7 bases lining up with TRBD2. The CDR3 runs to 15 residues. J lost 12 bases, V lost 9 bases, and 20 bases had no gene match. Germline CDR1 and CDR2: SGHVS and FQNEAQ. The CDR3 loop is CASSLASGASDTQFF. CDR3 nucleotide sequence: TGTGCCAGTAGTCTCGCTAGCGGAGCGTCAGATACGCAGTTCTTC. The variable domain in full, completed from reference TRBV7-8 and TRBJ2-1, reads GAGVSQSPRYKVAKRGQDVALRCDPISGHVSLFWYQQALGQGPEFLTYFQNEAQLDKSGLPSDRFFAERPEGSVSTLKIQRTQQEDSAVYLCASSLASGASDTQFFGPGTRLTVL.

The chain couples TRBV9 to TRBJ2-3; either TRBD1 or TRBD2 may supply D (5 bases each). V gave up 0 bases and J gave up 5 bases, with 16 bases separating them. Germline CDR1 SGDLS, CDR2 YYNGEE. This CDR3 is built from 16 residues. The CDR3 sequence: CASSVGGAGSGDTQYF. The DNA for the CDR3 is TGTGCCAGCAGCGTAGGAGGGGCAGGGAGTGGAGATACGCAGTATTTT. The variable domain in full, with the rest retrieved from reference TRBV9 and TRBJ2-3, is DSGVTQTPKHLITATGQRVTLRCSPRSGDLSVYWYQQSLDQGLQFLIQYYNGEERAKGNILERFSAQQFPDLHSELNLSSLELGDSALYFCASSVGGAGSGDTQYFGPGTRLTVL.

The chain couples TRBV7-2 to TRBJ1-2, with 8 bases that match TRBD1. With V trimmed by 4 bases and J by 6 bases, 10 bases remained unmatched. Germline V gives CDR1 SGHTA, CDR2 FQGNSA. The CDR3 is 15 amino acids. The CDR3 DNA sequence: TGTGCCAGCAGCTGGGCAGGGGGCGCCGACCATGGCTACACCTTC. As protein: CASSWAGGADHGYTF. Filled out from reference TRBV7-2 and TRBJ1-2, the complete variable domain reads GAGVSQSPSNKVTEKGKDVELRCDPISGHTALYWYRQSLGQGLEFLIYFQGNSAPDKSGLPSDRFSAERTGGSVSTLTIQRTQQEDSAVYLCASSWAGGADHGYTFGSGTRLTVV.

The chain employs TRBV20-1 and TRBJ1-2; 10 bases are shared with TRBD1. Looked up from germline, CDR1 is DFQATT and CDR2 is SNEGSKA (reference sequence). This CDR3 has 14 amino acids. The CDR3 here is CSVDSCGTGDGYTF. In DNA form, the CDR3 reads TGCAGCGTTGATAGTTGTGGGACAGGGGATGGCTACACCTTC.

Concerning this clonotype itself: The junction shows a germline mismatch at one end, possibly a read error. This sequence joins TRBV7-3 and TRBJ2-1; a possible D gene is TRBD2 (6 bases). Germline V CDR1 and CDR2: SGHTA, FQGTGA. This CDR3 has 13 amino acids. CDR3: CASSDGGSHEKFF. The CDR3 DNA is TGTGCCAGCAGTGATGGGGGGAGTCATGAGAAGTTCTTC. Complete variable domain (other parts from reference TRBV7-3 and TRBJ2-1): GAGVSQTPSNKVTEKGKYVELRCDPISGHTALYWYRQSLGQGPEFLIYFQGTGAADDSGLPNDRFFAVRPEGSVSTLKIQRTERGDSAVYLCASSDGGSHEKFFGPGTRLTVL.

The rearrangement uses TRBV19 and TRBJ1-4; 7 nucleotides line up with TRBD1. The CDR3 extends over 15 amino acids. V was clipped by 6 bases and J by 3 bases; unmatched bases: 7. Germline loops: CDR1 LNHDA, CDR2 SQIVND (reference sequence). DNA of the CDR3: TGTGCCAGTAGCACACAGGGGTTGTCTAATGAAAAACTGTTTTTT. As protein: CASSTQGLSNEKLFF. The entire variable domain, with the rest obtained from reference TRBV19 and TRBJ1-4, is as follows: DGGITQSPKYLFRKEGQNVTLSCEQNLNHDAMYWYRQDPGQGLRLIYYSQIVNDFQKGDIAEGYSVSREKKESFPLTVTSAQKNPTAFYLCASSTQGLSNEKLFFGSGTQLSVL.

CDR3 in DNA: TGTGCCAGCTTGGATGGGGGGATCGATGAGCAGTTCTTC. Protein sequence: CASLDGGIDEQFF. The rearrangement uses TRBV24-1 and TRBJ2-1; TRBD2 might be the D (6 bases). Trimming stripped 11 bases from V and 8 bases from J, with 18 bases between. CDR3 length: 13 amino acids. CDR1 is KGHDR, CDR2 SFDVKD, per germline.

Concerning this clonotype itself: This likely comes from a read error, as the CDR3 has no conserved phenylalanine or tryptophan at its end. No DNA is shown, since the ends of the CDR3 on it are uncertain; the CDR3 is the one TCRdb lists. This chain links TRBV7-6 with TRBJ2-3; no DNA check was done on the table's D call, TRBD2. Germline CDR1 reads SGHVS; CDR2 reads FNYEAQ. The CDR3 is 14 residues long, counting both termini. This CDR3 is CASSLDASGSSTDI.

This chain links TRBV5-1 with TRBJ2-3; D is possibly TRBD2 (5 bases). The CDR3 length is 13 residues. With 7 bases removed from V and 11 bases from J, the gap between germline ends came to 20 bases. Germline V CDR1 and CDR2: SGHRS, YFSETQ. The CDR3 sequence: CASGERDSSMQYF. CDR3 nucleotides: TGCGCCAGCGGGGAGCGAGATAGCTCTATGCAGTATTTT.

V and J are TRBV7-8 and TRBJ2-7; D remains ambiguous. The CDR3 sequence is 18 residues long. CDR1 and CDR2 from the germline V gene are SGHVS and FQNEAQ. V gave up 2 bases and J gave up 3 bases, with 23 bases separating them. In DNA form, the CDR3 reads TGTGCCAGCAGCTTACCGCCAGGCCGCGATACGCAGTACTACGAGCAGTACGTC. As protein: CASSLPPGRDTQYYEQYV.

This clonotype was detected ten times or more. J is TRBJ1-2 and V is TRBV18; TRBD1 aligns across 7 bases. The germline V gene has CDR1 KGHSH and CDR2 LQKENI. The CDR3 loop spans 14 amino acids. The V gene end was trimmed by 0 bases and the J gene end by 2 bases; junction bases not matched to a gene: 0. CDR3 region: CASSPPGQNYGYTF. The DNA of the CDR3 is TGTGCCAGCTCACCACCGGGACAGAACTATGGCTACACCTTC.

The CDR3 DNA follows: TGCAGTGCCCGAGCCCTAGCGGGAGAGTACAATGAGCATTTT. This sequence encodes CSARALAGEYNEHF. The chain is built from TRBV20-1 and TRBJ1-5; D is undetermined. CDR1 and CDR2 from the germline V gene are DFQATT and SNEGSKA (reference sequence). This CDR3 region has 14 residues. Deletions cut 6 bases from V and 14 bases from J, with 26 bases between.

The V call is TRBV7-2, the J call TRBJ1-1; D is ambiguous. CDR1 and CDR2 from the germline V gene are SGHTA and FQGNSA. The CDR3 covers 15 residues. The V and J ends lost 2 bases and 13 bases respectively, with 23 bases between them. The CDR3 reads CASSLSGGGHDEYFF. The CDR3 nucleotides read TGTGCCAGCAGCTTATCAGGCGGTGGGCATGATGAGTATTTCTTT.

This clonotype was counted ten times or more. CDR3 bases: TGTGCCAGCAGTCGCCGGGACAGCAAGAACACTGAAGCTTTCTTT. Residues: CASSRRDSKNTEAFF. The rearrangement joins TRBV6-1 to TRBJ1-1; 7 bases align to TRBD1. The CDR3 runs to 15 residues. Per germline, CDR1 MNHNS and CDR2 SASEGT. V lost 5 bases and J lost 1; bases outside the gene matches: 7.

V usage is TRBV20-1 and J usage is TRBJ2-1; D tentatively fits TRBD1 or TRBD2 (5 bases each). This CDR3 has 13 amino acids. Per the germline V gene, CDR1 is DFQATT and CDR2 is SNEGSKA (reference sequence). V dropped 4 bases and J dropped 7 bases, with 14 bases sitting between them. The CDR3 here is CSAIVGEINEQFF. The CDR3 DNA reads TGCAGTGCTATCGTGGGGGAGATTAATGAGCAGTTCTTC.